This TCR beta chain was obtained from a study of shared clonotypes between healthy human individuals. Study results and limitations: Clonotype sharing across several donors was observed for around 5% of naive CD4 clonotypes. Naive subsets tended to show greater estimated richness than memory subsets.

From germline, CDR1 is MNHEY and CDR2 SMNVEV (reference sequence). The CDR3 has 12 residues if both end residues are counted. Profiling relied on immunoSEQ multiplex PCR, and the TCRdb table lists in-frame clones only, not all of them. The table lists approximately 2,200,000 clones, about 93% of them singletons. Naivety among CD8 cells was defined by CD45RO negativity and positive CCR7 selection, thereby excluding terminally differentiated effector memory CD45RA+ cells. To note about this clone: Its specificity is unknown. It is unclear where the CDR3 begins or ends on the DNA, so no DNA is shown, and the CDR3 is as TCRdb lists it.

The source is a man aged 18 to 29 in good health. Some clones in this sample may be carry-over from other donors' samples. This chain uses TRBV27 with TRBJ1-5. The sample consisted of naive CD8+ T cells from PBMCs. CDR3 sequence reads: CASSSSGQPQHF.